The 5 T cell receptor beta chains reported below all come from one sample, sequenced in a study of T cells after yellow fever vaccination. TCRdb re-called the 5' RACE reads with MiXCR, one entry per CDR3 protein. Of about 350,000 distinct CDR3 sequences listed, around 8.1% are singletons. Here the sequenced sample was PBMCs, taken approximately 47 days after the first yellow fever vaccination. The receptors here all came from a man younger than 30 who received the YFV17D yellow fever vaccine.

This clonotype was seen a handful of times. CDR3 nucleotide sequence: TGCGCCAGCAGCCCTGGCTGGACAGGGGGCAATGAGCAGTTCTTC. As protein: CASSPGWTGGNEQFF. The V call is TRBV5-1, the J call TRBJ2-1; 10 bases fit TRBD1. The germline gives CDR1 SGHRS, CDR2 YFSETQ. With 4 bases clipped from V and 6 bases from J, the junction kept 7 bases outside the gene matches. CDR3 length: 15 amino acids.

A few counts support this clonotype. This sequence joins TRBV7-2 and TRBJ1-4; no definite D call. The V end was cut by 3 bases, the J end by 7 bases, with 18 bases between. The germline V gene has CDR1 SGHTA and CDR2 FQGNSA. This CDR3 spans 16 amino acids. CDR3 residues: CASSFWSGRVGEKLFF. The DNA for the CDR3 is TGTGCCAGCAGCTTTTGGTCAGGTCGTGTGGGTGAAAAACTGTTTTTT.

The gene calls are TRBV15 and TRBJ1-2, with D possibly matching TRBD1 (5 bases). The V gene's germline CDR1 is LNHNV and CDR2 YYDKDF (reference sequence). This CDR3 is built from 14 residues. The ends were cut back, 2 bases at V and 3 bases at J, with 10 bases in the middle. The CDR3 sequence: CATSRSGTYYGYTF. Written as DNA, the CDR3 is TGTGCCACCAGCAGATCTGGGACCTACTATGGCTACACCTTC.

For this clonotype: An end of the junction differs from the germline gene, which may be a read error. The rearrangement links TRBV29-1 to TRBJ2-5; D may be TRBD1 (6 bases). The CDR3 length is 12 residues. The germline V gene encodes CDR1 SQVTM and CDR2 ANQGSEA. As DNA, the CDR3 is TGCAGCGCCAGGGGACAACAAGAGACCCAGCACTTC. The encoded protein is CSARGQQETQHF.

This clonotype was seen a few times. The CDR3 DNA reads TGTGCCAGCAGCCAAGATATCAGGGGTTCCTACAATGAGCAGTTCTTC. Protein: CASSQDIRGSYNEQFF. The chain has TRBV4-2 and TRBJ2-1, with a tentative D call TRBD1 (6 bases). Per the germline V gene, CDR1 is LGHNA and CDR2 is YNFKEQ. V lost 0 bases, J lost 1 base, and 10 bases lay in between. CDR3 length: 16 residues.